This T cell receptor beta chain was identified in a study of blood T cells in healthy people across ages. This clonotype was seen more than once but under ten times. Its specificity is not known. The V end lost 6 bases, the J end lost 11 bases, and 16 bases lay between the germline ends. The CDR3 has 12 amino acids. With a J-beta primer mix and a sample-barcoded 5' primer, a second PCR ran 7 to 11 cycles. The template-switch adaptor was a 5' adaptor with 12 random nucleotides. It tagged each cDNA molecule. TCRdb passed the 5' RACE reads through MiXCR, listing each CDR3 protein once. Counted here are over 750,000 distinct CDR3 sequences, roughly 25% occurring once; the ten biggest clones make up 9.4%. Study findings and constraints: CMV status of donors was not determined, possibly confounding expanded clonotype changes.

This sample was also put to use in a study of T cells of mothers and their children. That work contributes: There were over 8.5 million TCR beta CDR3 reads from each mother and about 3 million from each child. Overlap ran slightly, non-significantly higher for related than unrelated mother-child pairs.

The TCR was taken from a boy aged 5-17 years in good health. This chain joins TRBV12-3 or TRBV12-4 and TRBJ2-5; TRBD2 is a possible D gene (5 bases). Sequencing was carried out using blood. The CDR3 DNA is TGTGCCAGCAGCTCCCCTAGCCTGGAGCAGTACTTC. Residues: CASSSPSLEQYF.